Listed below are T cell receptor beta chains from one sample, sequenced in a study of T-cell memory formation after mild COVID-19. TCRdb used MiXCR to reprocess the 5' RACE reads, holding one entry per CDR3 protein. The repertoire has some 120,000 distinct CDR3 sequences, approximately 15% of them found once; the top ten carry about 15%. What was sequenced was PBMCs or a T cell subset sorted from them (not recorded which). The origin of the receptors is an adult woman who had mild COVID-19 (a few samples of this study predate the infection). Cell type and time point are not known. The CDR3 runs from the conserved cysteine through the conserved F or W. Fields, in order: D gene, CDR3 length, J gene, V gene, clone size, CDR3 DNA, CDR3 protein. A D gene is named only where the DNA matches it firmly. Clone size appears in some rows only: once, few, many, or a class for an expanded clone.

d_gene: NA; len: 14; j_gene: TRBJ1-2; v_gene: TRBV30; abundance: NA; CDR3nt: TGTGCCTGGAAGGAGATGGGATTTAACTATGGCTACACCTTC; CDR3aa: CAWKEMGFNYGYTF
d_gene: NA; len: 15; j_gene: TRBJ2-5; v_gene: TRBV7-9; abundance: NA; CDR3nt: TGTGCCAGCAGCTTAATAACAGGGGCGCGGGGGACCCAGTACTTC; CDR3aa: CASSLITGARGTQYF
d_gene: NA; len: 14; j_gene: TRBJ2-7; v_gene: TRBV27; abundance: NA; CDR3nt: TGTGCCAGCAGGGGTCTCGGCAGACCCTACGAGCAGTACTTC; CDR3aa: CASRGLGRPYEQYF
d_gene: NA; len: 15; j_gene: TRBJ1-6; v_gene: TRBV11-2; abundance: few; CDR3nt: TGTGCCAGCAGCTTGAGGTCGGGAGTTAATTCACCCCTCCACTTT; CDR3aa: CASSLRSGVNSPLHF
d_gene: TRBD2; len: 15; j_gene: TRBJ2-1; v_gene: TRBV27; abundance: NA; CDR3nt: TGTGCCAGCAGTCAACTAGCGGGAGGGCCGAGTGAGCAGTTCTTC; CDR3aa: CASSQLAGGPSEQFF
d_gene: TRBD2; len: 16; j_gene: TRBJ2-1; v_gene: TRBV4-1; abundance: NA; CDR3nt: TGCGCCAGCAGCCGGCGGGAGACGGGCTCCTACAATGAGCAGTTCTTC; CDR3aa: CASSRRETGSYNEQFF
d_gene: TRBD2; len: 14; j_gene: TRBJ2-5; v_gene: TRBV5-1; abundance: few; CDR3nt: TGCGCCAGCAAACCGGGACTAGCGGAAGAGACCCAGTACTTC; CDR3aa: CASKPGLAEETQYF
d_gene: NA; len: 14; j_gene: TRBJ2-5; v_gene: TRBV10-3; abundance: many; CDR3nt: TGTGCCATCAGTGTGGGGGGTCCCCAAGAGACCCAGTACTTC; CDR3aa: CAISVGGPQETQYF
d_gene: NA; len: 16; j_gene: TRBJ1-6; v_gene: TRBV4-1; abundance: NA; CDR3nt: TGCGCCAGCAGCCATACCCAGGGTTCCTATAATTCACCCCTCCACTTT; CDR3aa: CASSHTQGSYNSPLHF
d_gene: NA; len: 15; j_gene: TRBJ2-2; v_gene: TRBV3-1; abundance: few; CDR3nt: TGTGCCAGCAGCCCCCCGGGGCGGGATTCCGGGGAGCTGTTTTTT; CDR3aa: CASSPPGRDSGELFF
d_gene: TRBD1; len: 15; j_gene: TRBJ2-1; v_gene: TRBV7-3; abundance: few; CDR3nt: TGTGCCAGCAGCTTAATAGGGACAGGGGTCAATGAGCAGTTCTTC; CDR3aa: CASSLIGTGVNEQFF
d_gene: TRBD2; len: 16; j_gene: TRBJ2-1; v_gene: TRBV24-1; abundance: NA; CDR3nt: TGTGCCACCAGTGATGTGGGACTAGCGGGGGGGCATGAGCAGTTCTTC; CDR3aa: CATSDVGLAGGHEQFF
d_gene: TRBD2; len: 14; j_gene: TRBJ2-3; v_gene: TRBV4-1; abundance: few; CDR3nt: TGCGCCAGCAGCCAAGGCGGGGGGTGGGATACGCAGTATTTT; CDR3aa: CASSQGGGWDTQYF
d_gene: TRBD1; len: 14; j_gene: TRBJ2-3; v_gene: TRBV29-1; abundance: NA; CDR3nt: TGCAGCGTCGCCGCGGGACAGGGACCCGATACGCAGTATTTT; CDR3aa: CSVAAGQGPDTQYF
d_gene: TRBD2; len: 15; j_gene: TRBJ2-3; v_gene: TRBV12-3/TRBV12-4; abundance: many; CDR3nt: TGTGCCAGCAGTTTAAGCGGGGGCCCCACAGATACGCAGTATTTT; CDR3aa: CASSLSGGPTDTQYF
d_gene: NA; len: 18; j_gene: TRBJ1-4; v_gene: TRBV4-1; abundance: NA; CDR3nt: TGCGCCAGCAGCCCAGGCGAGACCACCGGGACCCTGAATGAAAAACTGTTTTTT; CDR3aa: CASSPGETTGTLNEKLFF
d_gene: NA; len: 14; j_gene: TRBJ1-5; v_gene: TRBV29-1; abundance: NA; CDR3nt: TGCAGCGTTGAAGATGCGGGGGGCAATCAGCCCCAGCATTTT; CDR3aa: CSVEDAGGNQPQHF
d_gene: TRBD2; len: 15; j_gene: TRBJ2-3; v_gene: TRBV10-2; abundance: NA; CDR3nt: TGCGCCAGCAGGAAGGGACTAGCGGGGACAGATACGCAGTATTTT; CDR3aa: CASRKGLAGTDTQYF
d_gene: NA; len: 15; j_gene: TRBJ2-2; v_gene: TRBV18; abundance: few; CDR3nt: TGTGCCAGCTCGCTACTAGTAGTAAACACCGGGGAGCTGTTTTTT; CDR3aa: CASSLLVVNTGELFF
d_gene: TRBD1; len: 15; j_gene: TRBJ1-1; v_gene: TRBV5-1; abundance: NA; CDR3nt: TGCGCCAGCAGCGAAGGGGACAGGGAGGGCACTGAAGCTTTCTTT; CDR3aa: CASSEGDREGTEAFF
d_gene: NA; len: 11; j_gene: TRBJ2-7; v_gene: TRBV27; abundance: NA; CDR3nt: TGTGCCAGCAGTTTCCGAGGGGAGCAGTACTTC; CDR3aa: CASSFRGEQYF
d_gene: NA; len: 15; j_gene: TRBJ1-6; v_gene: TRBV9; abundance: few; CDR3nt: TGTGCCAGTTCTGGACAGCCATCTTATAATTCACCCCTCCACTTT; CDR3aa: CASSGQPSYNSPLHF
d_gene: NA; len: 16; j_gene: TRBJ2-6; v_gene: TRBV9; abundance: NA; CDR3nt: TGTGCCAGCAGCGTAGAGGTCAACTCTGGGGCCAACGTCCTGACTTTC; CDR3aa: CASSVEVNSGANVLTF
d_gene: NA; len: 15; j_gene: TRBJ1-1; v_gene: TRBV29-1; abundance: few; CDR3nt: TGCAGCGTTGTCCTTTGGGGTTTTGGGAACACTGAAGCTTTCTTT; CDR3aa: CSVVLWGFGNTEAFF
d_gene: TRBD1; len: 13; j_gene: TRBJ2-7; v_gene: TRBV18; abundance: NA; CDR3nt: TGTGCCAGCTCGAAATCCCAGGGGGCGGAGCAGTACTTC; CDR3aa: CASSKSQGAEQYF
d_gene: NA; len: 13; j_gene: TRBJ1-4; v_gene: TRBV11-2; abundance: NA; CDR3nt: TGTGCCAGCAGCTCCTGGGGGGGGGAAAAACTGTTTTTT; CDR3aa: CASSSWGGEKLFF
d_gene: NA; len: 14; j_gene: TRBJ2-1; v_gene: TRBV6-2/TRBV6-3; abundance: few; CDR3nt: TGTGCCAGCAGTTACTCGGGAGTTCAGAATGAGCAGTTCTTC; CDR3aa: CASSYSGVQNEQFF
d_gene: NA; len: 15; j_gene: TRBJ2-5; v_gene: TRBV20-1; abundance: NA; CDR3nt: TGCAGTGCAATGGCCGGGGTAACTCGCCAAGAGACCCAGTACTTC; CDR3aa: CSAMAGVTRQETQYF
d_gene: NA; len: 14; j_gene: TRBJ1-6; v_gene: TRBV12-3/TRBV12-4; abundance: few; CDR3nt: TGTGCCAGCAGTTTGTGGGATCAAGACTCACCCCTCCACTTT; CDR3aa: CASSLWDQDSPLHF
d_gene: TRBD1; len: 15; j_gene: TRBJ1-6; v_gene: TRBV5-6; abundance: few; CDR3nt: TGTGCCAGCAGCCTATGGGGACAGGGGAATTCACCCCTCCACTTT; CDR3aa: CASSLWGQGNSPLHF
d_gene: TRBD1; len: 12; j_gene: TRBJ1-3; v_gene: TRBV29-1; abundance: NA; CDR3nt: TGCAGCGTTGGAGGGGGCGGAAACACCATATATTTT; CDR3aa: CSVGGGGNTIYF